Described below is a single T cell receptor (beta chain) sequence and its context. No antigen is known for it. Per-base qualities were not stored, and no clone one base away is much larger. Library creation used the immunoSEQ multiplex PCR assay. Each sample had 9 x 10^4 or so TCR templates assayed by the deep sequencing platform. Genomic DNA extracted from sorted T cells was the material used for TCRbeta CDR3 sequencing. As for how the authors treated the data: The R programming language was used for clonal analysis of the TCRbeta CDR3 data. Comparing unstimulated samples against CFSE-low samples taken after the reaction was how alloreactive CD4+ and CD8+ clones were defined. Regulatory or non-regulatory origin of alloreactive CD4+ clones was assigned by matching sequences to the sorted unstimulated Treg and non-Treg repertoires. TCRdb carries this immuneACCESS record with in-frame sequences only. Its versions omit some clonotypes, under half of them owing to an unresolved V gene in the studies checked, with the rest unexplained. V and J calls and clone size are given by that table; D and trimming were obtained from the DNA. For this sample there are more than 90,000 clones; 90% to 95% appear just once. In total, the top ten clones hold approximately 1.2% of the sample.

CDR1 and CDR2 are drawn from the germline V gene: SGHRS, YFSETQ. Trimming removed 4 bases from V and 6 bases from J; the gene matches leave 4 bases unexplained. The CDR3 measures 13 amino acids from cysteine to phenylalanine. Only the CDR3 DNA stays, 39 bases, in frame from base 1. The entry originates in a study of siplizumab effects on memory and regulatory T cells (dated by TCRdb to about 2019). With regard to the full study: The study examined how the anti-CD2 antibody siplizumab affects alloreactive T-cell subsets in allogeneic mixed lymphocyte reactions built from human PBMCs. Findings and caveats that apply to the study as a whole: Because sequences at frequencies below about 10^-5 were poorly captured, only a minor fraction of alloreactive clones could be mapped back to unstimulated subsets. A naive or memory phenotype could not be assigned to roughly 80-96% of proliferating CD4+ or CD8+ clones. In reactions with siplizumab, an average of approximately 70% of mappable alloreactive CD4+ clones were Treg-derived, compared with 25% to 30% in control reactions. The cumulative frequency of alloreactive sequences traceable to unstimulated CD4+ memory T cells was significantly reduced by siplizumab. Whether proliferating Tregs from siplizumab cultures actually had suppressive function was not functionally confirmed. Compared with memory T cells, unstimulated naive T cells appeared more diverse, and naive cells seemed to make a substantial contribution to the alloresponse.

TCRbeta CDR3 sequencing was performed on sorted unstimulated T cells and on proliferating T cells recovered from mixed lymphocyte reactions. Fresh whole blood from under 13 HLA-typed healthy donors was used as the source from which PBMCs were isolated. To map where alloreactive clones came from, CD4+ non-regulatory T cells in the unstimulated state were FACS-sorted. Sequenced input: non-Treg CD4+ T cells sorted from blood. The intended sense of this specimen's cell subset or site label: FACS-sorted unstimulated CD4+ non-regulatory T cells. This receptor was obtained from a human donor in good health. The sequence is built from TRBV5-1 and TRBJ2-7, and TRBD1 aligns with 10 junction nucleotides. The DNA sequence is TGCGCCAGCAGCCGGGGACAGGGGAGCGAGCAGTACTTC. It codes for CASSRGQGSEQYF.